Below are 17 T cell receptor beta chains sequenced from a single sample in a study of blood T cell repertoires in COVID-19. The protocol was immunoSEQ multiplex PCR, while the TCRdb copy is restricted to in-frame clones and leaves out a portion. The table lists about 68,000 clones, 80% to 85% of them singletons, with roughly 9.2% in the top ten. Material for sequencing was peripheral blood. Receptors were obtained from a man aged 50-59 years with active COVID-19.

For the CDR3, the DNA is TGTGCCAGCAGCTTTGGGAATTATCCGGGGACAGATACGCAGTATTTT. Translated, it gives CASSFGNYPGTDTQYF. The chain joins TRBV7-2 to TRBJ2-3, with D perhaps matching TRBD2 (5 bases). The CDR3 is made up of 16 amino acids. Trimming cost V 3 bases and J 3 bases, with 16 bases left between them. The germline CDR1 and CDR2 sequences are SGHTA and FQGNSA.

The chain couples TRBV2 to TRBJ2-5; a weak D match, TRBD1 (5 bases). Germline V CDR1 and CDR2: SNHLY, FYNNEI. The CDR3 spans 13 residues. CDR3 protein: CATSTRVGETQYF. CDR3 DNA sequence: TGTGCGACCTCAACCAGGGTTGGGGAGACCCAGTACTTC.

The rearrangement links TRBV7-8 to TRBJ2-3; 10 bases line up with TRBD2. Germline lookup yields CDR1 SGHVS and CDR2 FQNEAQ. V trimming: 4 bases; J trimming: 2 bases; junction bases outside the gene matches: 3. The CDR3 length is 15 residues. CDR3 residues: CASSSGLADTDTQYF. For the CDR3, the DNA is TGTGCCAGCAGCTCTGGACTAGCGGACACAGATACGCAGTATTTT.

This rearrangement joins TRBV7-2 to TRBJ2-5, with D possibly being TRBD1 (5 bases). CDR1 is SGHTA, CDR2 FQGNSA, per germline. V lost 1 base, J lost 4 bases, and 7 bases lay in between. The CDR3 runs 13 residues. The CDR3 DNA sequence: TGTGCCAGCAGCTTAGGGACAATAGAGACCCAGTACTTC. Translating it yields CASSLGTIETQYF.

The chain recombines TRBV7-8 with TRBJ2-1, with 10 positions matching TRBD1. CDR3 length: 15 amino acids. The V segment lost 6 bases and the J segment 7 bases; nucleotides outside the gene matches: 9. Germline lookup yields CDR1 SGHVS and CDR2 FQNEAQ. The CDR3 is CASRLYGTGDNEQFF. The CDR3 DNA reads TGTGCCAGCAGACTATACGGGACAGGGGATAATGAGCAGTTCTTC.

V gene TRBV19 combines with J gene TRBJ2-1; 8 nucleotides agree with TRBD2. V was clipped by 5 bases and J by 4 bases; unmatched bases: 7. Germline V CDR1 and CDR2: LNHDA, SQIVND (reference sequence). The CDR3 is 15 residues long. The CDR3 DNA sequence: TGTGCCAGTAGTCGTTTAGCGGGGTCTTACAATGAGCAGTTCTTC. Its protein product is CASSRLAGSYNEQFF.

The CDR3 sequence is CASSLYGYNEQFF. Written as DNA, the CDR3 is TGTGCCAGCAGCTTGTACGGTTACAATGAGCAGTTCTTC. J is TRBJ2-1 and V is TRBV5-5; D not resolved. The CDR3 has 13 residues. V was cut by 1 base and J by 4 bases, with 6 bases left in between. Germline-derived CDR1 and CDR2 are SGHKS and YYEKEE (reference sequence).

The genes are TRBV19 and TRBJ2-1; D gene uncertain. The CDR3 is 14 amino acids. Between the trimmed V and J ends, which lost 5 bases and 0 bases, there was a span of 8 bases. Germline loops: CDR1 LNHDA, CDR2 SQIVND (reference sequence). This CDR3 is CASSLESSYNEQFF. The CDR3 region has the DNA TGTGCCAGTAGTCTGGAGAGCTCCTACAATGAGCAGTTCTTC.

The CDR3 sequence is CASSFAERNTIYF. Written as DNA, the CDR3 is TGTGCCAGCAGCTTCGCCGAGCGAAACACCATATATTTT. This rearrangement joins TRBV5-4 to TRBJ1-3; no firm D call. There are 13 residues in the CDR3. V lost 2 bases, J lost 5 bases, and 8 bases lay in between. Germline CDR1 reads SGHNT; CDR2 reads YYREEE (reference sequence).

V usage is TRBV5-1 and J usage is TRBJ2-1; D not certain. V was trimmed by 3 bases and J by 3 bases, leaving 4 bases between them. The CDR3 loop spans 12 amino acids. The germline V gene encodes CDR1 SGHRS and CDR2 YFSETQ. DNA for the CDR3: TGCGCCAGCAGCTCCAACTACAATGAGCAGTTCTTC. Translation gives CASSSNYNEQFF. Filled out from reference TRBV5-1 and TRBJ2-1, the complete variable domain reads KAGVTQTPRYLIKTRGQQVTLSCSPISGHRSVSWYQQTPGQGLQFLFEYFSETQRNKGNFPGRFSGRQFSNSRSEMNVSTLELGDSALYLCASSSNYNEQFFGPGTRLTVL.

The chain carries TRBV7-9 and TRBJ2-1, with 9 bases fitting TRBD2. V lost 7 bases, J lost 7 bases, and 11 bases stayed unmatched. Per the germline V gene, CDR1 is SEHNR and CDR2 is FQNEAQ (reference sequence). The CDR3 is 15 amino acids. The CDR3 is CASNPGTSPLNEQFF. CDR3 nucleotide sequence: TGTGCCAGCAACCCCGGGACTAGCCCTTTAAATGAGCAGTTCTTC.

This clone was observed once. The V gene is TRBV6-5, the J gene TRBJ2-1; TRBD2 aligns across 12 bases. The germline CDR1 and CDR2 sequences are MNHEY and SVGAGI. The CDR3 totals 15 residues. With 2 bases clipped from V and 6 bases from J, the junction kept 2 bases outside the gene matches. The CDR3 here is CASSYGLAGSNEQFF. The CDR3 nucleotides are TGTGCCAGCAGTTACGGACTAGCGGGATCCAATGAGCAGTTCTTC.

This rearrangement joins TRBV2 to TRBJ2-7; TRBD1 agrees at 8 bases. CDR1 SNHLY and CDR2 FYNNEI come from the germline V gene. V lost 6 bases, J lost 6 bases, and 7 bases stayed unmatched. The CDR3 totals 13 residues. The CDR3 spells CASRDRGGREQYF. CDR3 in DNA: TGTGCCAGCAGAGACAGGGGTGGTCGCGAGCAGTACTTC.

This clone was counted a few times. V usage is TRBV11-2 and J usage is TRBJ2-7, with 7 bases lining up with TRBD1. Germline V lookup: CDR1 SGHAT, CDR2 FQNNGV. V trimming: 6 bases; J trimming: 4 bases; junction bases outside the gene matches: 3. The CDR3 extends over 12 amino acids. The CDR3 sequence: CASRRQGYEQYF. The CDR3 DNA sequence: TGTGCCAGCAGGAGACAGGGATACGAGCAGTACTTC.

The V and J genes are TRBV5-4 and TRBJ1-3, with a possible D match to TRBD1 (5 bases). The V gene's germline CDR1 is SGHNT and CDR2 YYREEE (reference sequence). V lost 0 bases to trimming and J lost 2 bases, with 9 bases between them. The CDR3 covers 15 residues. The CDR3 sequence: CASSLGSGTGNTIYF. CDR3 bases: TGTGCCAGCAGCTTGGGTTCAGGGACTGGAAACACCATATATTTT.

The V and J genes are TRBV5-4 and TRBJ2-7, with D perhaps matching TRBD2 (5 bases). The CDR3 length is 15 residues. V lost 3 bases and J 0 bases, leaving 13 bases between the germline ends. Germline assignment: CDR1 SGHNT and CDR2 YYREEE (reference sequence). The CDR3 DNA sequence: TGTGCCAGCAGCTCCCAGGAGACTAACTCCTACGAGCAGTACTTC. It codes for CASSSQETNSYEQYF.

This clone was picked up one time. J is TRBJ2-2 and V is TRBV11-2; maybe TRBD2 (6 bases). Germline CDR1 and CDR2: SGHAT and FQNNGV. This CDR3 comprises 14 residues. V lost 4 bases to trimming and J lost 2 bases, with 8 bases between them. The DNA of the CDR3 is TGTGCCAGCAGCTCGGGACTTAACACCGGGGAGCTGTTTTTT. Translated: CASSSGLNTGELFF. The whole variable domain, remainder taken from reference TRBV11-2 and TRBJ2-2, is EAGVAQSPRYKIIEKRQSVAFWCNPISGHATLYWYQQILGQGPKLLIQFQNNGVVDDSQLPKDRFSAERLKGVDSTLKIQPAKLEDSAVYLCASSSGLNTGELFFGEGSRLTVL.